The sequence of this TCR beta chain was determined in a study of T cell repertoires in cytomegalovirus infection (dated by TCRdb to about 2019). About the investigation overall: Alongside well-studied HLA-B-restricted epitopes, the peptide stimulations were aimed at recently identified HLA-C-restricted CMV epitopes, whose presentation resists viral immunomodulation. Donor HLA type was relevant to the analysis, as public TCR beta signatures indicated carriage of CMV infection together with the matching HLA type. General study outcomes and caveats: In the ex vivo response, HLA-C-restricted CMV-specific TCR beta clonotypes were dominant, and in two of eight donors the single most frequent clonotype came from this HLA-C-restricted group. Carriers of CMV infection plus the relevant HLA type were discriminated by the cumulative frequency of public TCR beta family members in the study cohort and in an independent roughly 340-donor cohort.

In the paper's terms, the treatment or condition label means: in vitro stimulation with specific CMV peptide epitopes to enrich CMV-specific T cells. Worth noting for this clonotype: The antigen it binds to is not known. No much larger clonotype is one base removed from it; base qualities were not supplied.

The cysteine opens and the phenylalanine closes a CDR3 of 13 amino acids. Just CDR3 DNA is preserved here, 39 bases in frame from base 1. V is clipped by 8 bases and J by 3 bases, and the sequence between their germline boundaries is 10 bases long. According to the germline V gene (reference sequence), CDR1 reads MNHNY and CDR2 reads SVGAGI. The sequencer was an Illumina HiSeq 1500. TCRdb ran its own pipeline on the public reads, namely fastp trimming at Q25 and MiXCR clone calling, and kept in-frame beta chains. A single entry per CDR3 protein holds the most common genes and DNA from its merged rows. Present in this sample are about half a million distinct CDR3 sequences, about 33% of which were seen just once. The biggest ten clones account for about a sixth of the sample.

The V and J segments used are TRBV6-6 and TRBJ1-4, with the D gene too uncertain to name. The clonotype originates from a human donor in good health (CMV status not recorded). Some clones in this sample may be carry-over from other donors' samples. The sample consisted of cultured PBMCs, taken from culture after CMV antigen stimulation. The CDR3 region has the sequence CASGRASNEKLFF. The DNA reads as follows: TGTGCCAGCGGGCGGGCCTCTAATGAAAAACTGTTTTTT.